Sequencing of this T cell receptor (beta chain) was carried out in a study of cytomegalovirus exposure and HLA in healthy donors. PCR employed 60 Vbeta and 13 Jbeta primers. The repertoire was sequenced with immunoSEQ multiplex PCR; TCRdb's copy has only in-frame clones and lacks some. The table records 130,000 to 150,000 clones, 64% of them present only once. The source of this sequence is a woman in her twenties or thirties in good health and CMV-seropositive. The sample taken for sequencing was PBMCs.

CDR3 protein: CASLAAYSGDEQFF. CDR3 nucleotide sequence: TGTGCCTCACTAGCGGCGTACTCAGGGGATGAGCAGTTCTTC. The chain recombines TRBV30 with TRBJ2-1; 8 bases match TRBD2. V gave up 7 bases and J gave up 8 bases; unmatched junction bases: 13. The CDR3 totals 14 residues. The germline V gene has CDR1 GTSNPN and CDR2 SVGIG (reference sequence).